The 32 T cell receptor beta chains below come from one sample, sequenced in a study of metastatic and nonmetastatic thyroid tumors. TCRdb re-called clones via MiXCR from the PCR reads. The sample lists some 30,000 clones; around 31% were seen once. None of the patients had undergone any treatment ahead of thyroid surgery. Sequences were obtained from tumor tissue. All receptors come from a female donor with papillary thyroid cancer or a benign thyroid nodule (not recorded which). Some clones in this sample may be carry-over from other donors' samples.

The chain combines TRBV4-2 with TRBJ2-1; the D is unclear. The germline V and J ends were trimmed by 1 base and 8 bases, with 9 bases remaining between them. Germline CDR1 and CDR2: LGHNA and YNFKEQ. The CDR3 has 13 residues. CDR3 sequence reads: CASSQVAPDEQFF. CDR3 DNA sequence: TGTGCCAGCAGCCAAGTAGCCCCGGATGAGCAGTTCTTC.

This clone was recorded a few times. One end of the junction is discordant with germline, which a read error may explain. The sample contains more than one DNA sequence encoding this CDR3. The chain links TRBV28 to TRBJ2-3; D may match TRBD1 or TRBD2 (5 bases each). Germline-derived CDR1 and CDR2 are MDHEN and SYDVKM. This CDR3 contains 14 residues. The chain's CDR3 is CASSSGPTLDTQYF. Here the CDR3 DNA reads TGTGCCAGCAGTTCGGGACCCACACTCGATACTCAGTATTTT.

The chain combines TRBV20-1 with TRBJ1-4, with TRBD1 matching over 7 bases. Germline V gene data show CDR1 as DFQATT and CDR2 as SNEGSKA (reference sequence). The CDR3 runs to 13 residues. The DNA for the CDR3 is TGCAGCGGTACAGGGGCGGATAATGAAAAACTGTTTTTT. Protein: CSGTGADNEKLFF.

This clone has ten or more counts. The chain recombines TRBV6-2 or TRBV6-3 with TRBJ2-2; D is uncertain. CDR3 size: 13 residues. The V gene lost 6 bases and the J gene lost 3 bases, with 8 bases spanning the gap. Germline V lookup: CDR1 MNHEY, CDR2 SVGEGT. As DNA, the CDR3 is TGTGCCAGCAGCCCCCGGGACACCGGGGAGCTGTTTTTT. Its translation: CASSPRDTGELFF.

The chain links TRBV12-3 or TRBV12-4 to TRBJ1-6; unclear D gene. V lost 7 bases and J lost 0, with 10 bases in between. The CDR3 has 15 residues. CDR3 amino acids: CASTLRSSYNSPLHF. CDR3 DNA sequence: TGTGCCAGCACCCTCAGGAGCTCCTATAATTCACCCCTCCACTTT.

This clone was recorded only once. This chain links TRBV5-1 with TRBJ2-2; D might be TRBD2 (5 bases). CDR1 is SGHRS, CDR2 YFSETQ, per germline. The CDR3 totals 18 residues. V dropped 0 bases and J dropped 5 bases, with 20 bases sitting between them. CDR3 protein: CASSLVFAPPTGTGELFF. The CDR3 DNA sequence: TGCGCCAGCAGCTTGGTCTTTGCCCCTCCCACGGGAACCGGGGAGCTGTTTTTT.

V is TRBV5-1 and J is TRBJ2-2; D remains unclear. From germline, CDR1 is SGHRS and CDR2 YFSETQ. Trimming shortened V by 9 bases and J by 1 base, and 10 bases separated the two germline ends. The length of the CDR3 is 13 residues. CDR3 DNA: TGCGCCACTCAGGACGAGAACACCGGGGAGCTGTTTTTT. It specifies CATQDENTGELFF.

This clone was detected only a few times. The rearrangement uses TRBV7-6 and TRBJ2-7; D uncertain. Germline CDR1 SGHVS, CDR2 FNYEAQ. Trimming removed 3 bases from V and 5 bases from J, with 20 bases in between. This CDR3 has 16 residues. For the CDR3, the DNA is TGTGCCAGCAGCTTCGGCACCGACCCACGTTTGGACGAGCAGTACTTC. Residues: CASSFGTDPRLDEQYF.

This clone was seen a few times. The genes are TRBV12-3 or TRBV12-4 and TRBJ1-2; D not certain. V lost 0 bases, J lost 0 bases, and 2 bases lay in between. CDR3 size: 13 residues. The CDR3: CASSLATNYGYTF. The CDR3 coding sequence is TGTGCCAGCAGTTTAGCAACTAACTATGGCTACACCTTC.

J is TRBJ2-3 and V is TRBV9; tentatively, D is TRBD1 (5 bases). Germline loops: CDR1 SGDLS, CDR2 YYNGEE. V lost 7 bases to trimming and J lost 6 bases, with 12 bases between them. This CDR3 region has 12 residues. The CDR3 sequence is CASGESGDTQYF. For the CDR3, the DNA is TGTGCCAGCGGAGAGTCAGGGGATACGCAGTATTTT.

This chain links TRBV11-2 with TRBJ2-2, with D unclear. Trimming took off 6 bases at V and 5 bases at J, with 7 bases between the two ends. CDR3 size: 12 residues. Germline CDR1 and CDR2: SGHAT and FQNNGV. The CDR3 DNA follows: TGTGCCAGCAGATACTTAACCGGGGAGCTGTTTTTT. Its protein product is CASRYLTGELFF. Filled out from reference TRBV11-2 and TRBJ2-2, the complete variable domain reads EAGVAQSPRYKIIEKRQSVAFWCNPISGHATLYWYQQILGQGPKLLIQFQNNGVVDDSQLPKDRFSAERLKGVDSTLKIQPAKLEDSAVYLCASRYLTGELFFGEGSRLTVL.

This clone came up a few times. The rearrangement joins TRBV12-3 or TRBV12-4 to TRBJ1-2, with 8 bases aligning to TRBD1. The CDR3 extends over 15 amino acids. J lost 4 bases, V lost 7 bases, and 11 bases had no gene match. Here the CDR3 reads CASTTGQGAVYGYTF. CDR3 DNA: TGTGCCAGCACAACCGGCCAGGGGGCGGTCTATGGCTACACCTTC.

The chain couples TRBV19 to TRBJ1-4; D might be TRBD1 (6 bases). The CDR3 contains 15 residues. Looked up from germline, CDR1 is LNHDA and CDR2 is SQIVND (reference sequence). V gave up 3 bases and J gave up 7 bases, with 15 bases separating them. The chain's CDR3 is CASSMGTGLSEKLFF. The CDR3 bases are TGTGCCAGTAGTATGGGCACAGGGCTTTCTGAAAAACTGTTTTTT.

V and J are TRBV2 and TRBJ2-3, with 15 bases aligning to TRBD2. Germline loops: CDR1 SNHLY, CDR2 FYNNEI. The V gene end was trimmed by 6 bases and the J gene end by 4 bases; junction bases not matched to a gene: 8. This CDR3 has 17 residues. The CDR3 DNA reads as TGTGCCAGCAGCGAAACCCGGACTAGCGGGGGGGCAGATACGCAGTATTTT. This codes for CASSETRTSGGADTQYF.

The chain joins TRBV6-2 or TRBV6-3 to TRBJ2-7, with TRBD2 matching over 10 bases. V gave up 6 bases and J gave up 2 bases; unmatched junction bases: 7. The CDR3 has 15 residues. Germline-derived CDR1 and CDR2 are MNHEY and SVGEGT. This chain's CDR3 is CASRPPGLAPYEQYF. CDR3 nucleotides: TGTGCCAGCAGGCCTCCGGGACTAGCGCCCTACGAGCAGTACTTC.

This chain connects TRBV5-1 to TRBJ2-7; D gene unclear. With 0 bases removed from V and 4 bases from J, the gap between germline ends came to 11 bases. The CDR3 consists of 14 residues. Germline-derived CDR1 and CDR2 are SGHRS and YFSETQ. The CDR3 is CASSLGLLGYEQYF. The CDR3 nucleotides read TGCGCCAGCAGCTTGGGCCTGCTGGGGTACGAGCAGTACTTC.

In its sample, this clone is large (0.1 to 1%). The junction departs from germline at one end; a sequencing error may be responsible. The rearrangement joins TRBV11-2 to TRBJ1-5; the D is unclear. Germline V gene lookup returns CDR1 SGHAT and CDR2 FQNNGV. The length of the CDR3 is 13 residues. CDR3 coding DNA: TGTGCCAGCAGCTTATTTAGCGATCAGCCCCAGCATTTT. It yields the protein CASSLFSDQPQHF.

This clone was seen a few times. This chain links TRBV10-2 with TRBJ2-3; TRBD2 matches at 13 bases. The CDR3 extends over 16 amino acids. CDR1 WSHSY and CDR2 SAAADI come from the germline V gene. V was clipped by 4 bases and J by 4 bases; unmatched bases: 5. CDR3 in amino acids: CASSGTLAGGADTQYF. CDR3 DNA sequence: TGCGCCAGCAGTGGGACACTAGCGGGAGGGGCAGATACGCAGTATTTT.

The CDR3 nucleotides read TGTGCCAGCAGCCCCCGGTCCCCTAATGAGCAGTTCTTC. Its protein is CASSPRSPNEQFF. The V call is TRBV7-2, the J call TRBJ2-1; D ambiguous. Germline values: CDR1 SGHTA, CDR2 FQGNSA. V was shortened by 5 bases and J by 7 bases, with 12 bases between the two germline ends. This CDR3 comprises 13 residues. Variable domain in full (rest from reference TRBV7-2 and TRBJ2-1): GAGVSQSPSNKVTEKGKDVELRCDPISGHTALYWYRQSLGQGLEFLIYFQGNSAPDKSGLPSDRFSAERTGGSVSTLTIQRTQQEDSAVYLCASSPRSPNEQFFGPGTRLTVL.

Ten or more counts support this clone. A much bigger clone sits one base away, suggesting this may be a read error. The rearrangement uses TRBV7-8 and TRBJ2-5; D is possibly TRBD2 (5 bases). V was shortened by 8 bases and J by 2 bases, with 21 bases between the two germline ends. Germline V lookup: CDR1 SGHVS, CDR2 FQNEAQ. This CDR3 region has 16 residues. The CDR3 region has the DNA TGTGCCAGCGGCACTAGTGCCTCCATCGGACAAGAGACCCAGTACTTC. Its protein product is CASGTSASIGQETQYF.

J is TRBJ1-3 and V is TRBV27, with D uncertain. From germline, CDR1 is MNHEY and CDR2 SMNVEV (reference sequence). The CDR3 totals 13 residues. Trimming took off 4 bases at V and 4 bases at J, with 8 bases between the two ends. The CDR3 here is CASSSGFGNTIYF. Written as DNA, the CDR3 is TGTGCCAGCAGTTCGGGGTTCGGAAACACCATATATTTT.

The chain recombines TRBV5-1 with TRBJ2-2; 11 bases match TRBD2. Germline CDR1 is SGHRS and CDR2 is YFSETQ. V trimming: 2 bases; J trimming: 0 bases; junction bases outside the gene matches: 3. The CDR3 runs to 17 residues. Here the CDR3 DNA reads TGCGCCAGCAGCTTTGGGACTAGCGGTGCGAACACCGGGGAGCTGTTTTTT. Its protein is CASSFGTSGANTGELFF.

The chain carries TRBV19 and TRBJ2-5, with D perhaps matching TRBD2 (6 bases). V was cut by 1 base and J by 4 bases, with 13 bases left in between. CDR1 is LNHDA, CDR2 SQIVND, per germline (reference sequence). The CDR3 spans 15 residues. The CDR3 is CASSIVAHGGETQYF. Written as DNA, the CDR3 is TGTGCCAGTAGTATAGTGGCCCACGGGGGAGAGACCCAGTACTTC.

The CDR3 bases are TGTGCCAGCAGTTACTCGGCTAGCGGCTCCTACAATGAGCAGTTCTTC. This codes for CASSYSASGSYNEQFF. The chain has TRBV6-6 and TRBJ2-1; 7 positions agree with TRBD2. Germline V gives CDR1 MNHNY, CDR2 SVGAGI (reference sequence). The V and J ends lost 0 bases and 0 bases, in that order; junction bases with no gene match: 2. CDR3 length equals 16 residues.

This chain joins TRBV20-1 and TRBJ2-3, with 11 bases aligning to TRBD2. The CDR3 runs 17 residues. The V gene's germline CDR1 is DFQATT and CDR2 SNEGSKA (reference sequence). Trimming cost V 2 bases and J 0 bases; bases outside gene matches: 7. The chain's CDR3 is CSARLPSSGGSTDTQYF. The CDR3 DNA sequence: TGCAGTGCTAGACTTCCGTCTAGCGGGGGGAGCACAGATACGCAGTATTTT.

This clone was seen only a few times. The chain combines TRBV20-1 with TRBJ2-1; 11 bases match TRBD2. The trim removed 0 bases at V and 1 base at J, leaving 2 bases unmatched. Germline-derived CDR1 and CDR2 are DFQATT and SNEGSKA (reference sequence). There are 16 residues in the CDR3. This chain's CDR3 is CSARDSGRASYNEQFF. The CDR3 DNA sequence: TGCAGTGCTAGAGATAGCGGGAGGGCTTCCTACAATGAGCAGTTCTTC.

About this clone itself: Given the absence of the conserved phenylalanine or tryptophan at the CDR3 end, a read error is likely. The DNA is omitted, as the CDR3 cannot be located on it reliably, and the CDR3 follows TCRdb's listing. This chain links TRBV6-5 with TRBJ2-4; the table's TRBD1 call for D was not verified on the DNA. Counting both end residues, the CDR3 totals 9 amino acids. In germline, CDR1 is MNHEY, CDR2 SVGAGI. The CDR3: CASSSPQIQ.

V is TRBV11-2 and J is TRBJ2-7, with D tentatively TRBD1 (5 bases). The CDR3 contains 14 residues. With 6 bases removed from V and 4 bases from J, the gap between germline ends came to 16 bases. From germline, CDR1 is SGHAT and CDR2 FQNNGV. The chain's CDR3 is CASRPPGRAYEQYF. CDR3 coding DNA: TGTGCCAGCAGGCCACCTGGCAGGGCTTACGAGCAGTACTTC.

This chain joins TRBV6-1 and TRBJ2-1; D is perhaps TRBD1 (5 bases). This CDR3 contains 15 residues. The V end lost 8 bases, the J end lost 0 bases, and 14 bases lay between the germline ends. The germline V gene encodes CDR1 MNHNS and CDR2 SASEGT. The CDR3 region has the DNA TGTGCCAGCTTACCCAGGGTGAGCTCCTACAATGAGCAGTTCTTC. This translates into CASLPRVSSYNEQFF.

This clone has just a few counts. V gene TRBV28 combines with J gene TRBJ1-1; D possibly corresponds to TRBD1 (5 bases). The CDR3 runs 13 residues. Trimming removed 5 bases at V and 8 bases at J, with 15 bases between. Per the germline V gene, CDR1 is MDHEN and CDR2 is SYDVKM. CDR3 sequence (DNA): TGTGCCAGCAGTGAAGAGTTCAGGGAGGAAGCTTTCTTT. As protein: CASSEEFREEAFF.

The genes are TRBV12-3 or TRBV12-4 and TRBJ1-4; D is possibly TRBD1 (5 bases). Trimming shortened V by 2 bases and J by 4 bases, and 32 bases separated the two germline ends. CDR3 length equals 22 residues. The CDR3 here is CASSLNGVWSQGYGGINEKLFF. Written as DNA, the CDR3 is TGTGCCAGCAGTTTAAATGGCGTTTGGTCCCAGGGATACGGGGGGATTAATGAAAAACTGTTTTTT.

The genes are TRBV5-1 and TRBJ2-3; 10 positions match TRBD1. This CDR3 comprises 15 residues. Germline CDR1 reads SGHRS; CDR2 reads YFSETQ. The J segment lost 2 bases and the V segment lost 3 bases, leaving 3 bases of the junction unmatched. This CDR3 reads CASSSDRGPTDTQYF. The CDR3 region has the DNA TGCGCCAGCAGCTCCGACAGGGGGCCCACAGATACGCAGTATTTT.